This T cell receptor (beta chain) was retrieved from a study of response to subunit inactivated influenza vaccine (dated by TCRdb to the late 2010s). Regarding the study in general: Deep quantitative profiling of the T cell receptor repertoire was used in the study to follow responses to a trivalent subunit inactivated influenza vaccine. Overall study results and their limits: The authors proposed that each seasonal influenza vaccination may bring in only a limited number of new T cells.

On this clonotype: The antigen it binds to is not known. Nothing much larger sits one base from this clone, and base qualities are not available.

Library method: RT-PCR. TCRdb names Illumina HiSeq 2500 as the instrument used. The public reads were reanalyzed by TCRdb: fastp trimming at Q25, MiXCR alignment, in-frame beta chains only. Every CDR3 protein is listed once, alongside the most common genes and DNA of its rows. This sample lists about 520,000 distinct CDR3 sequences; about 25% were detected once. Approximately 2% of the sample goes to the ten largest clones. Via the germline V gene (reference sequence), CDR1 is DFQATT and CDR2 SNEGSKA. Germline trimming: 6 bases from V, 4 bases from J; junction bases outside gene matches: 5. The CDR3 measures 13 amino acids from cysteine to phenylalanine. Only the CDR3 DNA is retained, 39 bases long and in frame from the first base.

The sequence links TRBV20-1 to TRBJ2-3; 9 junctional bases match TRBD1. The source is a man aged 45-65 years who received an inactivated influenza vaccine. Donor details come from another sample of the same person, matched by shared clones. Here the sequenced sample was CD4+ T cells sorted from PBMCs, taken about 5 days after vaccination. At the DNA level, the sequence is TGCAGTGCCTGGACAGGGGCCGCAGATACGCAGTATTTT. The encoded protein is CSAWTGAADTQYF.